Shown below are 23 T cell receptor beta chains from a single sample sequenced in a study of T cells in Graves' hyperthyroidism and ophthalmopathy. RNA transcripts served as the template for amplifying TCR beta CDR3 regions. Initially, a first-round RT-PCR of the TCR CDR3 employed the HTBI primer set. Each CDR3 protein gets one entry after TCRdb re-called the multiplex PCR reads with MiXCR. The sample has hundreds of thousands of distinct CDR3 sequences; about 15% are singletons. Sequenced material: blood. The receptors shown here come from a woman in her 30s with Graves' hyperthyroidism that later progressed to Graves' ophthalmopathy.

CDR3 loop: CSARETGYSNQPQHF. CDR3 DNA: TGCAGTGCTAGAGAAACAGGGTATAGCAATCAGCCCCAGCATTTT. The chain carries TRBV20-1 and TRBJ1-5; a weak D match, TRBD1 (6 bases). The CDR3 is 15 residues long. Trimming pared 0 bases from V and 0 bases from J, leaving 9 bases between. Germline values: CDR1 DFQATT, CDR2 SNEGSKA (reference sequence).

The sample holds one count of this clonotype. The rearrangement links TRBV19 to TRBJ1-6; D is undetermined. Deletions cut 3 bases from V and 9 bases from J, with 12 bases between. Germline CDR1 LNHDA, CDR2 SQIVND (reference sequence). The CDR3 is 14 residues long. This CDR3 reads CASSIDGSPSPLHF. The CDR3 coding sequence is TGTGCCAGTAGTATCGATGGGAGTCCTTCACCCCTCCACTTT.

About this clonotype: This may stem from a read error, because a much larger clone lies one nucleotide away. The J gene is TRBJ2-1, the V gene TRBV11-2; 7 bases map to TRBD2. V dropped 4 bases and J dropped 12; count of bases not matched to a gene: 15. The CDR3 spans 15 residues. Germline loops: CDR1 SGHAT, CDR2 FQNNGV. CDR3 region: CASSSREGPGDGQFF. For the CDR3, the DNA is TGTGCCAGCAGCTCGAGGGAGGGCCCGGGCGATGGGCAGTTCTTC.

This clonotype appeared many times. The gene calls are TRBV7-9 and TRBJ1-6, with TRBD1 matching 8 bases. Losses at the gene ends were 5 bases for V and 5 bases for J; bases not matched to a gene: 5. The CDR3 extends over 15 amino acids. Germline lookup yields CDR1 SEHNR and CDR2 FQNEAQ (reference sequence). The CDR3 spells CASSRETGDNSPLHF. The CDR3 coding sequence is TGTGCCAGCAGCAGGGAGACAGGGGATAATTCACCCCTCCACTTT. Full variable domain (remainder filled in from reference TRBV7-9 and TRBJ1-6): DTGVSQNPRHKITKRGQNVTFRCDPISEHNRLYWYRQTLGQGPEFLTYFQNEAQLEKSRLLSDRFSAERPKGSFSTLEIQRTEQGDSAMYLCASSRETGDNSPLHFGNGTRLTVT.

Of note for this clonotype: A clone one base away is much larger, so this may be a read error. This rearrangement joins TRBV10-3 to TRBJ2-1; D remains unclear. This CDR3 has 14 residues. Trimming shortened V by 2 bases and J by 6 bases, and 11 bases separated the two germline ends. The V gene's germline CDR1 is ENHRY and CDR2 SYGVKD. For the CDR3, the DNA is TGTGCCATCAGTGAGAGGGAACGGTGCAATGAGCAGTTCTTC. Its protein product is CAISERERCNEQFF.

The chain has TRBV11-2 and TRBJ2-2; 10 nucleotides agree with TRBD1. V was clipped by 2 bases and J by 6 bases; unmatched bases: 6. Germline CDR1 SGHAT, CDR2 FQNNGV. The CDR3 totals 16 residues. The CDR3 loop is CASSLRTGGIAGELFF. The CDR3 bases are TGTGCCAGCAGCTTAAGGACAGGGGGTATTGCCGGGGAGCTGTTTTTT. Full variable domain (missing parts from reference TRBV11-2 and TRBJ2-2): EAGVAQSPRYKIIEKRQSVAFWCNPISGHATLYWYQQILGQGPKLLIQFQNNGVVDDSQLPKDRFSAERLKGVDSTLKIQPAKLEDSAVYLCASSLRTGGIAGELFFGEGSRLTVL.

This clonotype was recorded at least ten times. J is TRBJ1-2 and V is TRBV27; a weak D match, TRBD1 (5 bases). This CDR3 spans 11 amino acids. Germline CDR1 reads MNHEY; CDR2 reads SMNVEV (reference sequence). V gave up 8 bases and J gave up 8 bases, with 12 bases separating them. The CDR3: CASRGGGGYTF. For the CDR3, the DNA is TGTGCCAGCCGGGGGGGTGGAGGCTACACCTTC.

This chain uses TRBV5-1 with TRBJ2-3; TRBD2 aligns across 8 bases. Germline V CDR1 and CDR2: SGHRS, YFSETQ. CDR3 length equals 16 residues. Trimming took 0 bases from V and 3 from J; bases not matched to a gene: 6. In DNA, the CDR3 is TGCGCCAGCAGCTTGGCAGCGGGAGTTAGTACAGATACGCAGTATTTT. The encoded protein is CASSLAAGVSTDTQYF.

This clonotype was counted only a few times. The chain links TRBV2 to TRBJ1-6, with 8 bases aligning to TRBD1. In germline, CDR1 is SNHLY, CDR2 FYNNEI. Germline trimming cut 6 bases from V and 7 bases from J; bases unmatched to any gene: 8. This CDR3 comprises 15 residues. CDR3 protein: CASRPGTGNNSPLHF. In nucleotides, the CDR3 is TGTGCCAGCAGACCCGGGACAGGAAACAATTCACCCCTCCACTTT. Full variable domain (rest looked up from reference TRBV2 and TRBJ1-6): EPEVTQTPSHQVTQMGQEVILRCVPISNHLYFYWYRQILGQKVEFLVSFYNNEISEKSEIFDDQFSVERPDGSNFTLKIRSTKLEDSAMYFCASRPGTGNNSPLHFGNGTRLTVT.

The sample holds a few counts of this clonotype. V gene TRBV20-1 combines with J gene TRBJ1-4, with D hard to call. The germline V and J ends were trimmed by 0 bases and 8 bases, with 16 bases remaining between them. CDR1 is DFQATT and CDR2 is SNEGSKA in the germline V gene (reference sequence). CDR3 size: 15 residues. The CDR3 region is CSARDFLGHGEKLFF. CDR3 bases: TGCAGTGCTAGAGATTTTTTGGGCCATGGAGAAAAACTGTTTTTT.

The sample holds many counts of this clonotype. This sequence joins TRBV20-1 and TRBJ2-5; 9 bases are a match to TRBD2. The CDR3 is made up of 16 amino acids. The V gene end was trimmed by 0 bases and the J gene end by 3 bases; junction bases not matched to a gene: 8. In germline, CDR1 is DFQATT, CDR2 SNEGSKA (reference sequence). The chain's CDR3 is CSAREAGGPVEETQYF. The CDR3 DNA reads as TGCAGTGCTAGAGAGGCGGGAGGGCCGGTGGAAGAGACCCAGTACTTC.

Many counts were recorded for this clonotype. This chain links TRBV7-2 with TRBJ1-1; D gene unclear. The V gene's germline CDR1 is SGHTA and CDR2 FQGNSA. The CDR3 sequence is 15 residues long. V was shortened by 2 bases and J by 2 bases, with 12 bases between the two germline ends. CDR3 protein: CASSLRQALNTEAFF. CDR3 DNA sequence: TGTGCCAGCAGCTTAAGGCAGGCCCTTAACACTGAAGCTTTCTTT.

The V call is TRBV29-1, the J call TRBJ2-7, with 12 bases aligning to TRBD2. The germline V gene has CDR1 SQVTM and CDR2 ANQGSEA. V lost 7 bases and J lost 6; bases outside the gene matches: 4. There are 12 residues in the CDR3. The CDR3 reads CSALAGGGEQYF. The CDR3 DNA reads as TGCAGCGCACTAGCGGGAGGAGGCGAGCAGTACTTC.

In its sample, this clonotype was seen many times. The CDR3 DNA reads TGTGCCAGCAGTCCCGGCAGGAACCTCTATGGCTACACCTTC. It encodes CASSPGRNLYGYTF. The chain has TRBV6-1 and TRBJ1-2; D unresolved. This CDR3 has 14 residues. The germline gives CDR1 MNHNS, CDR2 SASEGT. Trimming removed 5 bases from V and 4 bases from J, with 14 bases in between.

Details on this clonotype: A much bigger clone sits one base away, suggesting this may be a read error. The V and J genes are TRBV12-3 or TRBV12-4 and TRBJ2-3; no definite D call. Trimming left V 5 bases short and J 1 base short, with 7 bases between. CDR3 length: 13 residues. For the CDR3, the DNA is TGTGCCAGCAGTACGACTGGCACAGATACGCAGTATTTT. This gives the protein CASSTTGTDTQYF.

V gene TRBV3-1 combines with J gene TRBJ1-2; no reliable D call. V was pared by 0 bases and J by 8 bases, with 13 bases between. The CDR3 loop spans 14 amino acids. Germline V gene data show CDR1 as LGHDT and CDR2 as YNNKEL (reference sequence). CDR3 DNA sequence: TGTGCCAGCAGCCAAGATCCTGGGTCGTCGGGCTACACCTTC. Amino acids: CASSQDPGSSGYTF.

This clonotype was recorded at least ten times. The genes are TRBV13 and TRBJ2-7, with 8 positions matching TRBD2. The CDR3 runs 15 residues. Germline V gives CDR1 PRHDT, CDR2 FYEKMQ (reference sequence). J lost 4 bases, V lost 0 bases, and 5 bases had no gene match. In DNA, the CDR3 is TGTGCCAGCAGCTTAGGTGGAGCGGGAGTTTACGAGCAGTACTTC. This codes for CASSLGGAGVYEQYF.

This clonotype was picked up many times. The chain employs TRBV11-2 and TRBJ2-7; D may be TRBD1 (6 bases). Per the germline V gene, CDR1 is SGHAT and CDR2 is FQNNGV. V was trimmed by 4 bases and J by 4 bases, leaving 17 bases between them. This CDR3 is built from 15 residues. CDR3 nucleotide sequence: TGTGCCAGCAGCTCCCTGACAGGTGAACATTACGAGCAGTACTTC. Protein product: CASSSLTGEHYEQYF. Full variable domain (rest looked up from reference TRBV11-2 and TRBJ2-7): EAGVAQSPRYKIIEKRQSVAFWCNPISGHATLYWYQQILGQGPKLLIQFQNNGVVDDSQLPKDRFSAERLKGVDSTLKIQPAKLEDSAVYLCASSSLTGEHYEQYFGPGTRLTVT.

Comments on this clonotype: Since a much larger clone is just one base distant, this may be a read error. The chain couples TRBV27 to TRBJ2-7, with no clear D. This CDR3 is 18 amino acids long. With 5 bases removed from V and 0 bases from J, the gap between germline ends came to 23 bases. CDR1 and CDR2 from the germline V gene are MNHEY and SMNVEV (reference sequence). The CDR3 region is CASSNLTLGTANSYEQYF. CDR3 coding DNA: TGTGCCAGCAGTAACTTGACCCTGGGCACAGCCAACTCCTACGAGCAGTACTTC.

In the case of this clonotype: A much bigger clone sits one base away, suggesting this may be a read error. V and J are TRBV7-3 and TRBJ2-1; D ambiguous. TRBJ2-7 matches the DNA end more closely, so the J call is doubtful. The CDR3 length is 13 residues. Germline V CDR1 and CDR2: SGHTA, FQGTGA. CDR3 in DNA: TGTGCCAGCAGACGGGCCGGCTACAATGAGCAGTACTTC. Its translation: CASRRAGYNEQYF.

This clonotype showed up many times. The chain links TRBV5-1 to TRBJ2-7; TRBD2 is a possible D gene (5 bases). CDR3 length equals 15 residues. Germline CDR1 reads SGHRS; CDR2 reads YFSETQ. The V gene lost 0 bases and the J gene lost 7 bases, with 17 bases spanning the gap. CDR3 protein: CASSLASGDTGEQYF. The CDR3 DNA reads TGCGCCAGCAGCTTGGCCTCCGGAGACACGGGGGAGCAGTACTTC.

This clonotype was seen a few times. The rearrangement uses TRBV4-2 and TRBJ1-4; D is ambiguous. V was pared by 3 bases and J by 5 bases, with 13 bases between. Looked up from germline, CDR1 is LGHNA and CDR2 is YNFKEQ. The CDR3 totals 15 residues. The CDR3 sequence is CASSQEDGLNEKLFF. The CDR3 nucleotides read TGTGCCAGCAGCCAGGAGGACGGTCTGAATGAAAAACTGTTTTTT.

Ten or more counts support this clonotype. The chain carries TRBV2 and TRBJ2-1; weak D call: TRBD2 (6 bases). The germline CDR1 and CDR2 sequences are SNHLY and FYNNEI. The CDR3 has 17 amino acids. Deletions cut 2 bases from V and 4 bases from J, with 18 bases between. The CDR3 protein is CASSEYHAGPTYNEQFF. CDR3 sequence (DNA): TGTGCCAGCAGTGAATATCACGCGGGACCCACTTACAATGAGCAGTTCTTC.